This T cell receptor beta chain was recovered during a study of blood T cell repertoires in COVID-19. Overall study context: Samples taken during acute and convalescent COVID-19 were collected in the United States, Italy and Spain. PBMCs, B-cell-depleted T cells, or T cells were the source of the cDNA or gDNA that made up the material.

Authors' methods: Amplification from reference gene primers served as the basis for estimated nucleated cell counts. Profiling relied on immunoSEQ multiplex PCR, and the TCRdb table lists in-frame clones only, not all of them. D and trimming were read from the DNA, whereas the V and J calls and clone size are those reported in that table. This table holds approximately 90,000 clones, about 85% found once. This clone appeared once. The CDR3 is 15 amino acids. Germline loops: CDR1 SGHTA, CDR2 FQGTGA. V shed 5 bases and J 8 bases; nucleotides not matched to a gene: 6. What was sequenced was peripheral blood. This sequence was found in a man aged 60 to 75 with acute or convalescent COVID-19. This rearrangement joins TRBV7-3 to TRBJ2-3; 14 nucleotides align to TRBD2. CDR3: CASSEPGLAGVTQYF. The CDR3 region has the DNA TGTGCCAGCAGCGAACCGGGACTAGCGGGGGTTACGCAGTATTTT.